This T cell receptor beta chain was sequenced during a study of OX40 agonist ivuxolimab in advanced cancers. Study-level background: Participants, 65% to 85% male, averaged approximately 56 years of age, ranging from about 20 to 79.

The data were produced by immunoSEQ multiplex PCR, yet TCRdb's version contains in-frame clones alone and is incomplete. The repertoire holds about 86,000 clones, approximately 88% seen once, with less than 1.5% in the top ten. Researchers took blood at baseline, on cycle 4 day 1, and on cycle 7 day 1. Whole-study findings and limits: CD8+ T cells averaged more expanded clones than CD4+.

The CDR3 extends over 15 amino acids. With 3 bases removed from V and 8 bases from J, the gap between germline ends came to 17 bases. CDR1 and CDR2 (germline): SGHDT, YYEEEE. Points on this clone: Antigen: not known.

The chain combines TRBV5-6 with TRBJ1-4; D gene uncertain. The sample in question was CD4+ or CD8+ T cells sorted from blood, obtained in a trial of the OX40 agonist ivuxolimab. This clonotype originated in an adult with an advanced solid tumor such as melanoma, head and neck, liver or kidney cancer. This CDR3 reads CASSSVGIRREKLFF. CDR3 in DNA: TGTGCCAGCAGCTCCGTCGGGATCCGACGGGAAAAACTGTTTTTT.